The 15 T cell receptor beta chains in this list originate from one sample, sequenced in a study of memory CD4+ T cells and cytomegalovirus serostatus. Single viable CD3+CD4+CD8-CD45RO+ cells were sorted as the memory CD4+ T cells. The data were produced by immunoSEQ multiplex PCR, yet TCRdb's version contains in-frame clones alone and is incomplete. The sample lists some 50,000 clones; around 76% were seen once. Sequencing used memory CD4+ T cells from blood. The receptors derive from an adult in good health and CMV-seronegative.

The sample holds a few counts of this clone. This chain uses TRBV4-2 with TRBJ1-1, with D possibly being TRBD1 (6 bases). Germline values: CDR1 LGHNA, CDR2 YNFKEQ. This CDR3 region has 15 residues. V was clipped by 0 bases and J by 2 bases, with 10 bases between them. The CDR3 loop is CASSQDSRGNTEAFF. As DNA, the CDR3 is TGTGCCAGCAGCCAAGATAGCAGGGGAAACACTGAAGCTTTCTTT.

This clone was seen once. This chain joins TRBV27 and TRBJ2-7; the match to TRBD1 covers 9 bases. Looked up from germline, CDR1 is MNHEY and CDR2 is SMNVEV (reference sequence). The CDR3 contains 18 residues. V lost 0 bases, J lost 3 bases, and 12 bases stayed unmatched. The CDR3 bases are TGTGCCAGCAGTTTATCTGTCCCCCTAGGGACAGGGAACTACGAGCAGTACTTC. Translating it yields CASSLSVPLGTGNYEQYF.

The V call is TRBV4-2, the J call TRBJ2-7; D perhaps matches TRBD2 (5 bases). The CDR3 is 11 residues long. The V end was cut by 3 bases, the J end by 6 bases, with 6 bases between. Germline loops: CDR1 LGHNA, CDR2 YNFKEQ. CDR3 in amino acids: CASSQAGEQYF. CDR3 sequence (DNA): TGTGCCAGCAGCCAGGCGGGCGAGCAGTACTTC.

This clone was observed a single time. The chain has TRBV9 and TRBJ1-2; no reliable D call. Germline CDR1 and CDR2: SGDLS and YYNGEE. The CDR3 has 12 amino acids. The ends were cut back, 0 bases at V and 2 bases at J, with 2 bases in the middle. The CDR3 sequence: CASSVENYGYTF. The CDR3 nucleotides read TGTGCCAGCAGCGTAGAGAACTATGGCTACACCTTC.

This clone showed up just once. The chain combines TRBV4-1 with TRBJ2-3; D gene unclear. Trimming pared 1 base from V and 2 bases from J, leaving 10 bases between. Germline values: CDR1 MGHRA, CDR2 YSYEKL. This CDR3 region has 15 residues. CDR3 region: CASSQASANTDTQYF. For the CDR3, the DNA is TGCGCCAGCAGCCAAGCCTCTGCAAACACAGATACGCAGTATTTT.

For the CDR3, the DNA is TGTGCCAGCACACGGGGGGGGCAAGAGACCCAGTACTTC. Translating gives CASTRGGQETQYF. The V gene is TRBV7-2, the J gene TRBJ2-5; 8 nucleotides align to TRBD2. V gave up 7 bases and J gave up 2 bases; unmatched junction bases: 3. Germline lookup yields CDR1 SGHTA and CDR2 FQGNSA. The CDR3 runs 13 residues.

The chain joins TRBV7-2 to TRBJ2-3, with D perhaps matching TRBD2 (5 bases). Trimming stripped 6 bases from V and 4 bases from J, with 17 bases between. From germline, CDR1 is SGHTA and CDR2 FQGNSA. The CDR3 consists of 15 residues. The CDR3 coding sequence is TGTGCCAGCAGAGAACCGGGATCACTCCCAGATACGCAGTATTTT. The encoded protein is CASREPGSLPDTQYF.

V is TRBV5-4 and J is TRBJ1-1; the D is unclear. CDR3 size: 16 residues. Trimming pared 3 bases from V and 2 bases from J, leaving 17 bases between. Germline V gives CDR1 SGHNT, CDR2 YYREEE (reference sequence). CDR3: CASSYGIPKPNTEAFF. DNA of the CDR3: TGTGCCAGCAGCTACGGGATCCCAAAGCCAAACACTGAAGCTTTCTTT.

This clone was found once. The chain uses TRBV7-2 and TRBJ1-3; a weak D match, TRBD1 (6 bases). The CDR3 is 17 residues long. V lost 5 bases to trimming and J lost 0 bases, with 17 bases between them. In germline, CDR1 is SGHTA, CDR2 FQGNSA. CDR3 DNA sequence: TGTGCCAGCAGCCCACAGGGACACGTATTCTCTGGAAACACCATATATTTT. Translating gives CASSPQGHVFSGNTIYF.

V usage is TRBV28 and J usage is TRBJ2-7, with 8 bases identical to TRBD2. CDR1 MDHEN and CDR2 SYDVKM come from the germline V gene. This CDR3 is built from 14 residues. The V and J ends lost 2 bases and 0 bases, in that order; junction bases with no gene match: 0. CDR3 DNA: TGTGCCAGCAGTTTAGCGGGGGGCTCCTACGAGCAGTACTTC. Translation gives CASSLAGGSYEQYF.

This clone was detected a few times. The V call is TRBV7-9, the J call TRBJ1-1; the D gene is possibly TRBD1 (6 bases). Deletions cut 4 bases from V and 5 bases from J, with 20 bases between. Germline V gene sequence: CDR1 SEHNR, CDR2 FQNEAQ (reference sequence). There are 16 residues in the CDR3. The DNA of the CDR3 is TGTGCCAGCAGCTCCCCCACAGGGAGCGGTTTAACTGAAGCTTTCTTT. This gives the protein CASSSPTGSGLTEAFF.

This chain joins TRBV4-3 and TRBJ1-3; D not resolved. The CDR3 is 15 amino acids. Germline V lookup: CDR1 LGHNA, CDR2 YSLEER. V lost 0 bases, J lost 4 bases, and 10 bases lay in between. In nucleotides, the CDR3 is TGCGCCAGCAGCCAAGATCTGGGGTCGGGAAACACCATATATTTT. Protein product: CASSQDLGSGNTIYF.

V usage is TRBV5-1 and J usage is TRBJ1-1, with a weak D call TRBD1 (5 bases). Trimming pared 4 bases from V and 0 bases from J, leaving 16 bases between. CDR3 length: 16 amino acids. Germline CDR1 SGHRS, CDR2 YFSETQ. CDR3 amino acids: CASSLGWGDLNTEAFF. As DNA, the CDR3 is TGCGCCAGCAGCCTTGGTTGGGGGGATCTGAACACTGAAGCTTTCTTT.

The J gene is TRBJ1-5, the V gene TRBV7-2; 9 nucleotides align to TRBD1. This CDR3 region has 15 residues. The germline V gene has CDR1 SGHTA and CDR2 FQGNSA. V shed 5 bases, J shed 5 bases, and the junction held 7 bases outside the gene matches. For the CDR3, the DNA is TGTGCCAGCAGCGCGGGGACAGGGTATGATCAGCCCCAGCATTTT. Translating gives CASSAGTGYDQPQHF.

This clone has only one observation. The V gene is TRBV6-5, the J gene TRBJ2-7, with 10 bases fitting TRBD1. The V gene end was trimmed by 6 bases and the J gene end by 0 bases; junction bases not matched to a gene: 5. CDR1 is MNHEY, CDR2 SVGAGI, per germline. There are 15 residues in the CDR3. The CDR3 is CASRIRDRGSYEQYF. DNA for the CDR3: TGTGCCAGCAGGATACGGGACAGGGGCTCCTACGAGCAGTACTTC.